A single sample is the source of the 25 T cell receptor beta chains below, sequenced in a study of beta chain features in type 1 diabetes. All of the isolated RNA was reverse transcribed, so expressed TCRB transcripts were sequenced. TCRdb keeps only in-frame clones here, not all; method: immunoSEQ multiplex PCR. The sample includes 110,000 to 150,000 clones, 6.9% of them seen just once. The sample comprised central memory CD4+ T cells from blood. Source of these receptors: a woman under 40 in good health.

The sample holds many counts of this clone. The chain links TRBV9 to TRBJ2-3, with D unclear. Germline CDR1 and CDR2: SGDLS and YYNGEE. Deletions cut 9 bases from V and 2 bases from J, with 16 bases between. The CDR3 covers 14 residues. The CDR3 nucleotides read TGTGCCACCGACTCCCTCGGTGCCACAGATACGCAGTATTTT. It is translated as CATDSLGATDTQYF.

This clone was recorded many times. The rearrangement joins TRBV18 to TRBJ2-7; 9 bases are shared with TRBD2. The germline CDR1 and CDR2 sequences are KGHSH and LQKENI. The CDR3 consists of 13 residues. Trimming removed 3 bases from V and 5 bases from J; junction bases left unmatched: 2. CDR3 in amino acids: CASSPASGNEQYF. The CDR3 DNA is TGTGCCAGCTCACCGGCTAGCGGGAACGAGCAGTACTTC.

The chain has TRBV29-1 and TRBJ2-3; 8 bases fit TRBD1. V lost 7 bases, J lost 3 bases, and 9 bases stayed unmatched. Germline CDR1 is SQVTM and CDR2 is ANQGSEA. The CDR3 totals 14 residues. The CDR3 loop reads CSAILWTGTDTQYF. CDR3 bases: TGCAGCGCCATCTTATGGACAGGGACAGATACGCAGTATTTT.

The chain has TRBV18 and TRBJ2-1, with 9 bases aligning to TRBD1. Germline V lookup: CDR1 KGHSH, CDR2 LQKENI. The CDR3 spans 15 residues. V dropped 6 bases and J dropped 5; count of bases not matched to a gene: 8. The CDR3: CASSPGQGNNNEQFF. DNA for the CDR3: TGTGCCAGCTCCCCGGGACAGGGTAACAACAATGAGCAGTTCTTC.

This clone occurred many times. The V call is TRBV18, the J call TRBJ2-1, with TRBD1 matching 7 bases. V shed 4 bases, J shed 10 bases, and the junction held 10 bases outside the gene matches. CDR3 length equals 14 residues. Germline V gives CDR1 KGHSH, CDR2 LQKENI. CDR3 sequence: CASSLGTARLEQFF. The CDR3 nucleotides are TGTGCCAGCTCACTTGGGACAGCGCGCCTGGAGCAGTTCTTC.

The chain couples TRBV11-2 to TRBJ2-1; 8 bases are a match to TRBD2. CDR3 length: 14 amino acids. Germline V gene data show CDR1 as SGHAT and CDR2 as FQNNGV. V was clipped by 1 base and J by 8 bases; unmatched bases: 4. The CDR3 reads CASSLVLAGHEQFF. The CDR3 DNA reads TGTGCCAGCAGCTTAGTGTTAGCGGGGCATGAGCAGTTCTTC.

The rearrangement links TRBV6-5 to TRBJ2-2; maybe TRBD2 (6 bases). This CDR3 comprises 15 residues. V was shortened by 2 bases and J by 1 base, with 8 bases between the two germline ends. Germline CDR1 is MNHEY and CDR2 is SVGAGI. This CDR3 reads CASSYGGGNTGELFF. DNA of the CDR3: TGTGCCAGCAGTTACGGGGGAGGGAACACCGGGGAGCTGTTTTTT.

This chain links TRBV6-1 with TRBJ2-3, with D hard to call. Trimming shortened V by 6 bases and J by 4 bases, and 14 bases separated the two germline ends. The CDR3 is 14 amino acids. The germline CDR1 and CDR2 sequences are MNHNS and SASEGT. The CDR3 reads CASSDLGIADTQYF. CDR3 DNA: TGTGCCAGCAGCGACTTGGGTATTGCAGATACGCAGTATTTT.

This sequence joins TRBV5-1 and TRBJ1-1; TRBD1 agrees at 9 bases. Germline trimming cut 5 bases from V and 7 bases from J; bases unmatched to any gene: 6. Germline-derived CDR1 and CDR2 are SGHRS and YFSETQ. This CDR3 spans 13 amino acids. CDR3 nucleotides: TGCGCCAGCAGACGGGACAGGGAGTATGAAGCTTTCTTT. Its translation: CASRRDREYEAFF.

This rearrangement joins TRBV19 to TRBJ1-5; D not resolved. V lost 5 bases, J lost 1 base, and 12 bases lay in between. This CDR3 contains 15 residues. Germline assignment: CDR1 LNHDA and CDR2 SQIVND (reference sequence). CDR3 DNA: TGTGCCAGTAGTGGTTGGCAGAAGAGCAATCAGCCCCAGCATTTT. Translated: CASSGWQKSNQPQHF.

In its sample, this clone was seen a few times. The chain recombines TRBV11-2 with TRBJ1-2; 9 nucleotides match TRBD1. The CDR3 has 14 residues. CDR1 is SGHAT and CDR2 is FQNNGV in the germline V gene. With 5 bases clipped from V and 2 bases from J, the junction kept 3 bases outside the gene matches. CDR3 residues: CASSADRGNYGYTF. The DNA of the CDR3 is TGTGCCAGCAGCGCGGACAGGGGAAACTATGGCTACACCTTC.

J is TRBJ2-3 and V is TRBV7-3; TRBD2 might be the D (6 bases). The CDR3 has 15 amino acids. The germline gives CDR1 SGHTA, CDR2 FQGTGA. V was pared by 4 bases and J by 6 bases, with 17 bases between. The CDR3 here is CASSSSSDLVDTQYF. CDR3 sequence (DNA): TGTGCCAGCAGCTCCTCTAGCGACCTGGTGGATACGCAGTATTTT.

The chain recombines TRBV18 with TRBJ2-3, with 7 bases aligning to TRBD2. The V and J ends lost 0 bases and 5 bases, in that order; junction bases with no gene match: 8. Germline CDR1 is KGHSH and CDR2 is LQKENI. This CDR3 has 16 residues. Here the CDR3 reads CASSPPVRAGEDTQYF. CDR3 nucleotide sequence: TGTGCCAGCTCACCACCGGTTCGGGCGGGAGAAGATACGCAGTATTTT.

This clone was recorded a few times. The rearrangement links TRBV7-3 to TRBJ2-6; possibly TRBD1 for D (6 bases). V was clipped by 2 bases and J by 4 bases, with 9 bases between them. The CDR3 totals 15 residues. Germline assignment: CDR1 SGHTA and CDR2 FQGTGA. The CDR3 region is CASSLLGAGANVLTF. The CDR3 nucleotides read TGTGCCAGCAGCTTATTGGGGGCCGGGGCCAACGTCCTGACTTTC.

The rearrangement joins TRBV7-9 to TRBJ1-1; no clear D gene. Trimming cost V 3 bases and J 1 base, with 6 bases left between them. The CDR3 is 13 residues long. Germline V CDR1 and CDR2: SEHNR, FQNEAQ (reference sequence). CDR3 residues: CASSFGGNTEAFF. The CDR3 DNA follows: TGTGCCAGCAGCTTCGGTGGGAACACTGAAGCTTTCTTT.

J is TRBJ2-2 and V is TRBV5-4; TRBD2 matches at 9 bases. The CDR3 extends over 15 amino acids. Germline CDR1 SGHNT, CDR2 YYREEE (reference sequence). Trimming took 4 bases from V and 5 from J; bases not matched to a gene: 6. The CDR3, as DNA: TGTGCCAGCAGCAAGACTAGCGGTAATACCGGGGAGCTGTTTTTT. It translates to CASSKTSGNTGELFF.

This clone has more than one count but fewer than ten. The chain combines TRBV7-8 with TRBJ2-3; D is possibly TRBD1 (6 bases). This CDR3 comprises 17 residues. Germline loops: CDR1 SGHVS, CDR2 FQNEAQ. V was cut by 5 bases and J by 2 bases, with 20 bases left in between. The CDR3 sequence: CASSPRAAGALTDTQYF. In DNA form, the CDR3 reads TGTGCCAGCAGCCCCCGAGCCGCAGGGGCCCTCACAGATACGCAGTATTTT.

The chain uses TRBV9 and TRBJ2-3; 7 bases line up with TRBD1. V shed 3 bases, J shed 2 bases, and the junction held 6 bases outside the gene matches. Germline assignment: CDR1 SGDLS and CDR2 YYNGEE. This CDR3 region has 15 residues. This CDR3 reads CASSGDREHTDTQYF. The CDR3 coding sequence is TGTGCCAGCAGCGGGGACAGAGAACACACAGATACGCAGTATTTT.

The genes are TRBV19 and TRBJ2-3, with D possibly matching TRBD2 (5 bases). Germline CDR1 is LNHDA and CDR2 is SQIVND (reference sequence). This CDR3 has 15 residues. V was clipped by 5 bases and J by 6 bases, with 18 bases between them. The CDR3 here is CASSPPGSRSDTQYF. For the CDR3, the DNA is TGTGCCAGTAGTCCACCGGGATCCAGATCGGATACGCAGTATTTT.

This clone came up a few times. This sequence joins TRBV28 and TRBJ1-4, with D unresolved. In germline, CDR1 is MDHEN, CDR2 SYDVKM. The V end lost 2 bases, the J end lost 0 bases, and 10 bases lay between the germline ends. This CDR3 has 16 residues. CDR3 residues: CASSLIVSATNEKLFF. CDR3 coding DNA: TGTGCCAGCAGTTTAATCGTCAGTGCAACTAATGAAAAACTGTTTTTT.

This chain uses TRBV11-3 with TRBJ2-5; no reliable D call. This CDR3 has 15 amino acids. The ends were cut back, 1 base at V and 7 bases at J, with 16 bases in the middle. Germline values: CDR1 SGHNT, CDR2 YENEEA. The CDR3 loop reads CASSLGPDTSSTQYF. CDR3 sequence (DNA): TGTGCCAGCAGCTTAGGTCCCGACACCTCGTCGACCCAGTACTTC. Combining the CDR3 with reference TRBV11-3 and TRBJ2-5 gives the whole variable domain EAGVVQSPRYKIIEKKQPVAFWCNPISGHNTLYWYLQNLGQGPELLIRYENEEAVDDSQLPKDRFSAERLKGVDSTLKIQPAELGDSAVYLCASSLGPDTSSTQYFGPGTRLLVL.

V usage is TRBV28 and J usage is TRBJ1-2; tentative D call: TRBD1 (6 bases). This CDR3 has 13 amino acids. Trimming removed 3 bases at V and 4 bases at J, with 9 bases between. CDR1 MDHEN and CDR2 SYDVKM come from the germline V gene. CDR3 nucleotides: TGTGCCAGCAGTTTTAACAGGGTCTATGGCTACACCTTC. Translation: CASSFNRVYGYTF.

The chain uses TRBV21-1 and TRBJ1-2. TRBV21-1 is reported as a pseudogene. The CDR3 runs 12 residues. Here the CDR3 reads CVNLGRGNGYTF. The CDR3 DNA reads TGTGTCAACTTGGGGCGGGGGAATGGCTACACCTTC.

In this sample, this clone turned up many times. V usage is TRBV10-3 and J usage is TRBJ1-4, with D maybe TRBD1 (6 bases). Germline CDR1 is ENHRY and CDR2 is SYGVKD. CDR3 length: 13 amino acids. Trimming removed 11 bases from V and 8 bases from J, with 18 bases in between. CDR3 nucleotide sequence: TGTGCCGTTTCGGGACGCCAGGGGGAAAAACTGTTTTTT. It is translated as CAVSGRQGEKLFF.

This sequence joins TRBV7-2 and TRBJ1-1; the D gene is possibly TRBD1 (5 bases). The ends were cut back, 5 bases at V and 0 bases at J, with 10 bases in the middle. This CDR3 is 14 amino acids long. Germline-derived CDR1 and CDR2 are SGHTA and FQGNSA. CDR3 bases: TGTGCCAGCAGCCCTCAGGGCCTGAACACTGAAGCTTTCTTT. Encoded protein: CASSPQGLNTEAFF.